This T cell receptor (beta chain) was documented in a study of T-cell reconstitution after alpha-beta-depleted transplantation in children (dated by TCRdb to about 2016). At the level of the whole study: T-cell immune reconstitution after TCRalphabeta/CD19-depleted allogeneic hematopoietic cell transplantation in children was quantitatively tracked in the study by means of TCR repertoire profiling.

V is pared back by 2 bases and J by 0 bases, with 2 bases lying between the germline termini. In the germline V gene, CDR1 corresponds to SGHTA and CDR2 to FQGNSA. Including the terminal cysteine and phenylalanine, the CDR3 comprises 12 residues. Just CDR3 DNA is preserved here, 36 bases in frame from base 1. Preparation of the library involved PCR. The reads were generated on an Illumina HiSeq 2500. Molecular barcoding was employed in the preparation of TCR libraries, with unique molecular identifiers being used to normalize TCRbeta repertoire quantification. TCRdb reprocessing: public reads trimmed at Q25 with fastp, clones called with MiXCR, in-frame beta chains kept. Rows are unified per CDR3 protein, each entry keeping the most common DNA and genes. The sample table lists around 380,000 distinct CDR3 sequences, approximately 10% of them with a count of one. The top ten clonotypes cover roughly 6% of the sample.

At least ten counts were recorded for this clonotype. Its antigen specificity is not known. No base quality information exists; no much larger clone differs at one position. The sequence derives from a human donor who donated a stem cell graft to a child with acute myeloid leukemia. This chain is built from TRBV7-2 and TRBJ2-7; too little of a D gene remains to name it. The starting material was PBMCs from the stem cell graft donor, obtained from the stem cell graft. This receptor has the CDR3 CASSLNSYEQYF. DNA sequence: TGTGCCAGCAGCTTAAACTCCTACGAGCAGTACTTC.